The next 14 T cell receptor beta chains were all read from a single sample in a study of T cells expressing NK-cell markers. TCRdb re-called the 5' RACE reads; every CDR3 protein appears as one record, without DNA. This sample's table reports approximately 170,000 distinct CDR3 sequences. Sequenced input: blood T cells: a sorted CD56 or NKG2C T cell subset, CD4+ or CD8+ T cells, or bulk PBMC T cells (not recorded which). The receptors come from a man aged 18 to 69 in good health.

The chain uses TRBV6-5 and TRBJ2-1; TCRdb lists TRBD2, though no DNA is available to test this call. The CDR3 loop spans 15 amino acids. Germline lookup yields CDR1 MNHEY and CDR2 SVGAGI. The CDR3 is CASSYGTRLGIGQFF.

The chain couples TRBV24-1 to TRBJ2-2. This CDR3 is 16 amino acids long. CDR1 is KGHDR and CDR2 is SFDVKD in the germline V gene. This CDR3 is CATSDLRGWNTGELFF.

The chain combines TRBV4-2 with TRBJ2-1; the D gene TCRdb calls, TRBD2, cannot be checked with no DNA. CDR3 length: 15 amino acids. Germline-derived CDR1 and CDR2 are LGHNA and YNFKEQ. The CDR3: CASSQGLGGRLEQFF.

This chain joins TRBV12-3 or TRBV12-4 and TRBJ1-3. The CDR3 has 15 amino acids. The CDR3 protein is CASSLGLGSGNTIYF.

V gene TRBV29-1 combines with J gene TRBJ2-2; checking the TCRdb D call of TRBD1 is not possible without DNA. Germline V gives CDR1 SQVTM, CDR2 ANQGSEA. This CDR3 comprises 13 residues. The CDR3 sequence is CSVEGQHTGELFF.

V is TRBV6-2 or TRBV6-3 and J is TRBJ2-3; TCRdb reports TRBD1, a call that lacks DNA to check it against. Germline V gene sequence: CDR1 MNHEY, CDR2 SVGEGT. The CDR3 has 15 residues. The CDR3 reads CASSHAGGYTDTQYF.

The chain couples TRBV3-1 to TRBJ2-1. Germline V gene data show CDR1 as LGHDT and CDR2 as YNNKEL (reference sequence). The CDR3 is 15 amino acids. CDR3 loop: CASSLIVGSYNEQFF.

This CDR3 is CATITGAKNIQYF. This chain uses TRBV2 with TRBJ2-4; the TCRdb D gene call, TRBD1, has no DNA to confirm it. CDR1 SNHLY and CDR2 FYNNEI come from the germline V gene. This CDR3 is 13 amino acids long.

CDR3 sequence reads: CASSDRQQVGDTQYF. This rearrangement joins TRBV6-1 to TRBJ2-3; the D gene TCRdb calls, TRBD1, cannot be checked with no DNA. The CDR3 is 15 residues long. Germline V CDR1 and CDR2: MNHNS, SASEGT.

The chain combines TRBV10-3 with TRBJ1-1; as DNA is missing, the TRBD1 call by TCRdb cannot be tested. The germline V gene has CDR1 ENHRY and CDR2 SYGVKD. This CDR3 contains 14 residues. The CDR3 protein is CAISVTGGETEAFF.

The gene calls are TRBV29-1 and TRBJ1-3. The V gene's germline CDR1 is SQVTM and CDR2 ANQGSEA. There are 12 residues in the CDR3. CDR3 sequence reads: CSVLHSGNTIYF.

This chain connects TRBV5-5 to TRBJ1-2. The germline CDR1 and CDR2 sequences are SGHKS and YYEKEE (reference sequence). The CDR3 is 15 amino acids. CDR3 region: CASSPLEFHPYGYTF.

This sequence joins TRBV27 and TRBJ1-2; lacking DNA, the TRBD1 call made by TCRdb goes unchecked. The CDR3 spans 15 residues. The germline V gene has CDR1 MNHEY and CDR2 SMNVEV (reference sequence). CDR3 loop: CASSLSTGAAYGYTF.

This chain connects TRBV12-3 or TRBV12-4 to TRBJ2-1; the TCRdb D gene call, TRBD1, has no DNA to confirm it. CDR3 length: 13 residues. The chain's CDR3 is CASSLIPGREQFF.